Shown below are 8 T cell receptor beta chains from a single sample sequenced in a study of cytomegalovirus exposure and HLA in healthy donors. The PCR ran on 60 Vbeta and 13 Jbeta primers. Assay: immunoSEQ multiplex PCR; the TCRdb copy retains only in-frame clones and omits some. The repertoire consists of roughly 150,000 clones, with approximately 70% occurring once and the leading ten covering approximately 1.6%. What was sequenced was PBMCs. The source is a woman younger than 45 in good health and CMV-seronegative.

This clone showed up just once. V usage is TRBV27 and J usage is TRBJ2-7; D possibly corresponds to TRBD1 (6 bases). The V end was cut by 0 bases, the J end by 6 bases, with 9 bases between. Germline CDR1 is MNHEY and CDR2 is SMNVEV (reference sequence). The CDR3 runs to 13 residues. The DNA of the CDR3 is TGTGCCAGCAGTTTATCGAGGGGGAGCGAGCAGTACGTC. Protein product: CASSLSRGSEQYV.

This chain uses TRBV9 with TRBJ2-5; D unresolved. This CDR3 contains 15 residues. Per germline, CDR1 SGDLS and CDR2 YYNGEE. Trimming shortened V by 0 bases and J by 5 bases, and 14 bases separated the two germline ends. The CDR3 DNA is TGTGCCAGCAGCGTAGCCCCCACCCTAAGCGAGACCCAGTACTTC. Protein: CASSVAPTLSETQYF.

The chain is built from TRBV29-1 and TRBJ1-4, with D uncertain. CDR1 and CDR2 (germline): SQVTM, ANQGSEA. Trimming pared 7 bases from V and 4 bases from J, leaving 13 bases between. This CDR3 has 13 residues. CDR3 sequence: CSARRNYNEKLFF. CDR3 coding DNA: TGCAGCGCCCGACGGAACTATAATGAAAAACTGTTTTTT. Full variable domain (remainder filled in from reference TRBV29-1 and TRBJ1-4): SAVISQKPSRDICQRGTSLTIQCQVDSQVTMMFWYRQQPGQSLTLIATANQGSEATYESGFVIDKFPISRPNLTFSTLTVSNMSPEDSSIYLCSARRNYNEKLFFGSGTQLSVL.

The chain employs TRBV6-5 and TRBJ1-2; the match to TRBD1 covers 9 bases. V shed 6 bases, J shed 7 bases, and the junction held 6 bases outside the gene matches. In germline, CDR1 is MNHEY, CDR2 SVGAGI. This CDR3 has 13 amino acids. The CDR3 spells CASRVQGAGGYTF. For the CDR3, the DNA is TGTGCCAGCAGAGTACAGGGGGCGGGTGGCTACACCTTC.

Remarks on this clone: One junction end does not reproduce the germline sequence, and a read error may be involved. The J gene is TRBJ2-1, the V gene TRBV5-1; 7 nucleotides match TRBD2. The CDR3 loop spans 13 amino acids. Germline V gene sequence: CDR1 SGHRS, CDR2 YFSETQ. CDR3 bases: TGCGCCAGCAGCTGGGCCCGGGACTACCCGCAAATCTTC. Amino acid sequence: CASSWARDYPQIF.

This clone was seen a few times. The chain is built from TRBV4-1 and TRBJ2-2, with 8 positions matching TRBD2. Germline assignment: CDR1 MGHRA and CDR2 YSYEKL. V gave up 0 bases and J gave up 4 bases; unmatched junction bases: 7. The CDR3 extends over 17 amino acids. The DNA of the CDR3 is TGCGCCAGCAGCCAAGATCAGCTAGCGGGCGGCACCGGGGAGCTGTTTTTT. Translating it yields CASSQDQLAGGTGELFF.

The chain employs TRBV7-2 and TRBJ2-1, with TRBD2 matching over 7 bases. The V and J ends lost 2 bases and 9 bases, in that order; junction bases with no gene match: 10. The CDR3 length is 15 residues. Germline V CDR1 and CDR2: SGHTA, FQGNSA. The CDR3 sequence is CASSLFGGGPPEQFF. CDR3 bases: TGTGCCAGCAGCTTATTCGGGGGAGGGCCTCCTGAGCAGTTCTTC.

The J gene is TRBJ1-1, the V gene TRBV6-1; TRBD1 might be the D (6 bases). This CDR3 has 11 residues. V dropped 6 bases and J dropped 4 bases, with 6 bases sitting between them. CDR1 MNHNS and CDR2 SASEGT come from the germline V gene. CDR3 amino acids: CASRDSTEAFF. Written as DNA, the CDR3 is TGTGCCAGCAGGGACAGCACTGAAGCTTTCTTT.